This entry lists 25 T cell receptor beta chains sequenced from one sample in a study of cytomegalovirus exposure and HLA in healthy donors. Both 60 Vbeta primers and 13 Jbeta primers went into the PCR. Here immunoSEQ multiplex PCR was the method, and the copy in TCRdb shows in-frame clones only, minus some. The table records roughly 200,000 clones, 70% to 75% of them present only once. The sample taken for sequencing was PBMCs. The receptor set was obtained from a male donor in good health and CMV-seronegative.

The chain recombines TRBV28 with TRBJ1-1, with 12 bases that match TRBD1. Trimming cost V 6 bases and J 4 bases; bases outside gene matches: 3. CDR3 length equals 14 residues. Germline V gene lookup returns CDR1 MDHEN and CDR2 SYDVKM. The CDR3 is CASRPGQGATEAFF. The CDR3 DNA reads TGTGCCAGCAGGCCGGGACAGGGGGCCACTGAAGCTTTCTTT.

This chain uses TRBV7-9 with TRBJ2-1; a possible D gene is TRBD1 (6 bases). The germline CDR1 and CDR2 sequences are SEHNR and FQNEAQ (reference sequence). V was trimmed by 5 bases and J by 0 bases, leaving 14 bases between them. The CDR3 contains 16 residues. CDR3 in amino acids: CASSLNRASSYNEQFF. DNA of the CDR3: TGTGCCAGCAGCCTAAACAGGGCCAGCTCCTACAATGAGCAGTTCTTC.

This clone was seen a handful of times. The J gene is TRBJ2-1, the V gene TRBV10-1, with 8 bases fitting TRBD2. The V and J ends lost 6 bases and 3 bases, in that order; junction bases with no gene match: 4. The CDR3 has 14 residues. The germline gives CDR1 WNHNN, CDR2 SYGVQD (reference sequence). The CDR3: CASSKSGSYNEQFF. In DNA, the CDR3 is TGCGCCAGCAGCAAAAGCGGGAGCTACAATGAGCAGTTCTTC.

This chain uses TRBV29-1 with TRBJ1-1, with 8 positions matching TRBD1. Germline V CDR1 and CDR2: SQVTM, ANQGSEA. V lost 1 base and J lost 11; bases outside the gene matches: 3. The CDR3 spans 11 residues. The CDR3 nucleotides read TGCAGCGTTGAAGGACAGGGGAGGGCTTTCTTT. Translation: CSVEGQGRAFF.

This CDR3 is CASSQDTSRHEQYF. The DNA of the CDR3 is TGTGCCAGCAGCCAAGATACTAGCCGCCACGAGCAGTACTTC. The chain couples TRBV4-2 to TRBJ2-7, with D maybe TRBD2 (6 bases). The germline V and J ends were trimmed by 0 bases and 5 bases, with 11 bases remaining between them. CDR3 length equals 14 residues. CDR1 and CDR2 (germline): LGHNA, YNFKEQ.

The rearrangement links TRBV30 to TRBJ2-2, with D possibly TRBD1 on 6 matching bases. With 3 bases removed from V and 0 bases from J, the gap between germline ends came to 8 bases. From germline, CDR1 is GTSNPN and CDR2 SVGIG (reference sequence). This CDR3 has 14 amino acids. CDR3: CAWRAGANTGELFF. The CDR3 DNA follows: TGTGCCTGGAGGGCAGGGGCGAACACCGGGGAGCTGTTTTTT. The full variable domain, completed using reference TRBV30 and TRBJ2-2, is SQTIHQWPATLVQPVGSPLSLECTVEGTSNPNLYWYRQAAGRGLQLLFYSVGIGQISSEVPQNLSASRPQDRQFILSSKKLLLSDSGFYLCAWRAGANTGELFFGEGSRLTVL.

As DNA, the CDR3 is TGTGCCTGGAGTGTCCCTCCTAACAATGAGCAGTTCTTC. Its protein product is CAWSVPPNNEQFF. The chain is built from TRBV30 and TRBJ2-1; unclear D gene. Germline V gene data show CDR1 as GTSNPN and CDR2 as SVGIG (reference sequence). V was trimmed by 0 bases and J by 5 bases, leaving 8 bases between them. The length of the CDR3 is 13 residues.

The chain combines TRBV5-1 with TRBJ2-1; TRBD1 aligns across 8 bases. Per the germline V gene, CDR1 is SGHRS and CDR2 is YFSETQ. The CDR3 is made up of 13 amino acids. V lost 4 bases and J lost 7; bases outside the gene matches: 4. Here the CDR3 DNA reads TGCGCCAGCAGCGAACGACAGGGGAATGAGCAGTTCTTC. As protein: CASSERQGNEQFF. Using reference TRBV5-1 and TRBJ2-1 for the parts outside the CDR3, the full variable domain is KAGVTQTPRYLIKTRGQQVTLSCSPISGHRSVSWYQQTPGQGLQFLFEYFSETQRNKGNFPGRFSGRQFSNSRSEMNVSTLELGDSALYLCASSERQGNEQFFGPGTRLTVL.

The chain recombines TRBV23-1 with TRBJ1-2; 8 positions match TRBD1. TRBV23-1 belongs to the ORF category, with a function that is uncertain. The length of the CDR3 is 15 residues. Unmatched junction bases numbered 5, after V lost 3 bases and J lost 2 bases. The CDR3 is CASSHPGQENYGYTF. CDR3 DNA: TGCGCCAGCAGTCATCCGGGACAGGAGAACTATGGCTACACCTTC.

This clone turned up a few times. The chain carries TRBV4-1 and TRBJ1-4; D is ambiguous. This CDR3 comprises 16 residues. V lost 0 bases to trimming and J lost 6 bases, with 14 bases between them. Per germline, CDR1 MGHRA and CDR2 YSYEKL. The CDR3 DNA reads as TGCGCCAGCAGCCAAGAGGATCAAGGGAGAGATGAAAAACTGTTTTTT. Amino acids: CASSQEDQGRDEKLFF.

This chain joins TRBV6-5 and TRBJ1-2; 7 nucleotides agree with TRBD1. Trimming took 1 base from V and 1 from J; bases not matched to a gene: 6. Germline CDR1 and CDR2: MNHEY and SVGAGI. The CDR3 extends over 16 amino acids. The CDR3 sequence is CASSYYGTAFNYGYTF. CDR3 in DNA: TGTGCCAGCAGTTACTACGGGACAGCCTTTAACTATGGCTACACCTTC.

The chain recombines TRBV19 with TRBJ2-5, with 9 bases matching TRBD1. The junction had 7 bases not matched to a gene; V was cut back by 4 bases and J by 4 bases. The CDR3 is 15 amino acids. In germline, CDR1 is LNHDA, CDR2 SQIVND (reference sequence). CDR3 residues: CASSTPGQGLETQYF. The CDR3 DNA reads as TGTGCCAGTAGTACCCCGGGACAGGGTCTAGAGACCCAGTACTTC.

This rearrangement joins TRBV28 to TRBJ2-3; D ambiguous. Trimming removed 8 bases at V and 0 bases at J, with 9 bases between. The CDR3 is 13 amino acids. The V gene's germline CDR1 is MDHEN and CDR2 SYDVKM. CDR3 coding DNA: TGTGCCAGCGCTCCAGAAAGCACAGATACGCAGTATTTT. The encoded protein is CASAPESTDTQYF.

The gene calls are TRBV28 and TRBJ1-5; possible D gene TRBD1, 5 bases. Germline V gene sequence: CDR1 MDHEN, CDR2 SYDVKM. Trimming left V 4 bases short and J 5 bases short, with 12 bases between. This CDR3 is built from 14 residues. Written as DNA, the CDR3 is TGTGCCAGCAGTTACCGGGGGTCCTATCAGCCCCAGCATTTT. Residues: CASSYRGSYQPQHF.

The rearrangement joins TRBV2 to TRBJ1-2, with TRBD1 matching over 7 bases. Germline loops: CDR1 SNHLY, CDR2 FYNNEI. This CDR3 has 15 residues. V shed 4 bases, J shed 0 bases, and the junction held 5 bases outside the gene matches. CDR3 region: CASSGGDRPNYGYTF. The CDR3 DNA reads as TGTGCCAGCAGTGGAGGGGACAGACCTAACTATGGCTACACCTTC.

The chain is built from TRBV7-9 and TRBJ1-2; 7 nucleotides match TRBD1. CDR1 is SEHNR and CDR2 is FQNEAQ in the germline V gene (reference sequence). V lost 5 bases, J lost 8 bases, and 14 bases stayed unmatched. CDR3 size: 15 residues. CDR3 amino acids: CASSPFDRATPGYTF. For the CDR3, the DNA is TGTGCCAGCAGCCCCTTCGACAGGGCTACGCCGGGCTACACCTTC.

The chain employs TRBV7-9 and TRBJ2-1; no clear D gene. This CDR3 has 15 amino acids. V shed 3 bases and J shed 0 bases, with 9 bases lying between them. Germline assignment: CDR1 SEHNR and CDR2 FQNEAQ (reference sequence). The CDR3 here is CASSLTASSYNEQFF. The CDR3 coding sequence is TGTGCCAGCAGCTTGACGGCTAGCTCCTACAATGAGCAGTTCTTC.

V and J are TRBV30 and TRBJ1-1; the D gene is possibly TRBD1 (5 bases). From germline, CDR1 is GTSNPN and CDR2 SVGIG (reference sequence). Trimming shortened V by 5 bases and J by 1 base, and 17 bases separated the two germline ends. The CDR3 is 15 residues long. The CDR3 region is CAWVAWGRRNTEAFF. CDR3 nucleotides: TGTGCCTGGGTGGCCTGGGGCAGGAGGAACACTGAAGCTTTCTTT. The full variable domain, with the rest looked up from reference TRBV30 and TRBJ1-1, is SQTIHQWPATLVQPVGSPLSLECTVEGTSNPNLYWYRQAAGRGLQLLFYSVGIGQISSEVPQNLSASRPQDRQFILSSKKLLLSDSGFYLCAWVAWGRRNTEAFFGQGTRLTVV.

The chain links TRBV6-5 to TRBJ2-3; 9 bases are shared with TRBD2. The length of the CDR3 is 13 residues. V lost 6 bases to trimming and J lost 3 bases; unmatched junction nucleotides: 1. Germline loops: CDR1 MNHEY, CDR2 SVGAGI. CDR3 protein: CASRLAGTDTQYF. DNA for the CDR3: TGTGCCAGCAGGCTAGCGGGAACAGATACGCAGTATTTT.

The chain recombines TRBV29-1 with TRBJ1-2, with 7 bases fitting TRBD1. The CDR3 totals 12 residues. Germline-derived CDR1 and CDR2 are SQVTM and ANQGSEA. The V gene end was trimmed by 7 bases and the J gene end by 3 bases; junction bases not matched to a gene: 5. The CDR3 sequence: CSGLQGHYGYTF. CDR3 sequence (DNA): TGCAGCGGTCTACAGGGGCACTATGGCTACACCTTC. Full variable domain (rest looked up from reference TRBV29-1 and TRBJ1-2): SAVISQKPSRDICQRGTSLTIQCQVDSQVTMMFWYRQQPGQSLTLIATANQGSEATYESGFVIDKFPISRPNLTFSTLTVSNMSPEDSSIYLCSGLQGHYGYTFGSGTRLTVV.

This clone came up a few times. The V call is TRBV19, the J call TRBJ1-2; 8 bases are shared with TRBD1. Looked up from germline, CDR1 is LNHDA and CDR2 is SQIVND (reference sequence). After removal of 1 base from V and 5 bases from J, the junction contained 6 bases not matched to a gene. The CDR3 is made up of 15 amino acids. DNA of the CDR3: TGTGCCAGTAGTATAGGTGGACAGGGTCGTTATGGCTACACCTTC. Translation: CASSIGGQGRYGYTF.

V usage is TRBV10-3 and J usage is TRBJ1-5; 8 positions agree with TRBD1. Germline V gene lookup returns CDR1 ENHRY and CDR2 SYGVKD. V lost 6 bases, J lost 6 bases, and 4 bases stayed unmatched. CDR3 size: 13 residues. Here the CDR3 reads CAIRPGGGQPQHF. CDR3 DNA: TGTGCCATCAGGCCAGGGGGCGGTCAGCCCCAGCATTTT.

The rearrangement joins TRBV4-1 to TRBJ2-7, with D unresolved. Trimming stripped 3 bases from V and 3 bases from J, with 15 bases between. The CDR3 sequence is 15 residues long. Per germline, CDR1 MGHRA and CDR2 YSYEKL. The CDR3 loop reads CASSQGLTGLYEQYF. For the CDR3, the DNA is TGCGCCAGCAGCCAGGGCCTTACCGGTCTCTACGAGCAGTACTTC.

This clone has just a few counts. The rearrangement uses TRBV7-3 and TRBJ2-1, with D perhaps TRBD2 (6 bases). Germline V CDR1 and CDR2: SGHTA, FQGTGA. The V end was cut by 1 base, the J end by 0 bases, with 10 bases between. The CDR3 runs to 16 residues. In DNA, the CDR3 is TGTGCCAGCAGCTTAAGGGTAGCGGCCTCCTACAATGAGCAGTTCTTC. Translated: CASSLRVAASYNEQFF.

This clone was recorded only once. The rearrangement joins TRBV29-1 to TRBJ1-2; the D gene is possibly TRBD1 (5 bases). Trimming stripped 6 bases from V and 2 bases from J, with 10 bases between. The CDR3 covers 12 residues. Germline V gives CDR1 SQVTM, CDR2 ANQGSEA. CDR3 nucleotides: TGCAGCGTGGAACAGGTGAACTATGGCTACACCTTC. Its translation: CSVEQVNYGYTF.